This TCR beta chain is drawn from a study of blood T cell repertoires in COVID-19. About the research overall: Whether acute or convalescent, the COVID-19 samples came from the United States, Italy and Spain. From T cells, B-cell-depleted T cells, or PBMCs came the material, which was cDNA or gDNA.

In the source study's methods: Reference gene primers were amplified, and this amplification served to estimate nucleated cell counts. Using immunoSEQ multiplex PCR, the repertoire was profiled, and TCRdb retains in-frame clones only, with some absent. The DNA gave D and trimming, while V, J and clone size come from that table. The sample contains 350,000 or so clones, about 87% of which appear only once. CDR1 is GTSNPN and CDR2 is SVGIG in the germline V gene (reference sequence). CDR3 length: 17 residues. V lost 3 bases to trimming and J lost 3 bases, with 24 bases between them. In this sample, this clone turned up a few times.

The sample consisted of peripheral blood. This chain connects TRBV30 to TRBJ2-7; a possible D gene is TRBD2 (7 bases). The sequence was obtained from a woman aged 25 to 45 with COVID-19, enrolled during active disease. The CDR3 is CAWRTGGQYSRGYEQYF. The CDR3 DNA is TGTGCCTGGAGAACGGGGGGACAATACTCTCGAGGCTACGAGCAGTACTTC. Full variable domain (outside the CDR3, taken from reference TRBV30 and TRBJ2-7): SQTIHQWPATLVQPVGSPLSLECTVEGTSNPNLYWYRQAAGRGLQLLFYSVGIGQISSEVPQNLSASRPQDRQFILSSKKLLLSDSGFYLCAWRTGGQYSRGYEQYFGPGTRLTVT.